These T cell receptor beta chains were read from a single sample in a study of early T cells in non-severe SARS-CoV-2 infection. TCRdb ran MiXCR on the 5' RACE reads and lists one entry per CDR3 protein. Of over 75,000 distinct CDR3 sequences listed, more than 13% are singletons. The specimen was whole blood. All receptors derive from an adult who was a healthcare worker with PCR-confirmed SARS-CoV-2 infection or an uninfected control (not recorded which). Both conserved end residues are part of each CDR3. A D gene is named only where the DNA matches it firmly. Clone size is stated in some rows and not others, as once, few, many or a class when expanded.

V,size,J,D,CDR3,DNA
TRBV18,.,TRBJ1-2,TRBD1,CASSPSDRARGYTF,TGTGCCAGCTCACCCTCGGACAGGGCTCGGGGCTACACCTTC
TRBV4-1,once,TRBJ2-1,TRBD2,CASSPSGRGEQFF,TGCGCCAGCAGCCCTAGCGGGAGGGGTGAGCAGTTCTTC
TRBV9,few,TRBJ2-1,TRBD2,CASSLTSGRPYEQFF,TGTGCCAGCAGCCTTACTAGCGGGAGGCCCTATGAGCAGTTCTTC
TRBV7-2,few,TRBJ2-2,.,CASSLVRGNTGELFF,TGTGCCAGCAGCTTAGTTCGGGGAAACACCGGGGAGCTGTTTTTT
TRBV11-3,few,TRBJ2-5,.,CASSLGGLNAETQYF,TGTGCCAGCAGCTTAGGGGGACTCAACGCGGAGACCCAGTACTTC
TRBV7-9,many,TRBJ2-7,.,CASSLVSSYEQYF,TGTGCCAGCAGCTTAGTGTCCTCCTACGAGCAGTACTTC
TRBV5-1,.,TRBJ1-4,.,CASSFEGNEKLFF,TGCGCCAGCAGCTTCGAAGGGAATGAAAAACTGTTTTTT
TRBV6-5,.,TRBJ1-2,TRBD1,CASSKDGTVYGYTF,TGTGCCAGCAGCAAGGATGGGACAGTCTATGGCTACACCTTC
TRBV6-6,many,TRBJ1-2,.,CASRDFENYGYTF,TGTGCCAGCAGAGACTTCGAAAACTATGGCTACACCTTC
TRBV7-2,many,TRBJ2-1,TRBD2,CASSLVGTSDYEQFF,TGTGCCAGCAGCTTAGTTGGGACTAGCGATTATGAGCAGTTCTTC
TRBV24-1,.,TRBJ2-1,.,CATSDLPSASSCNEQFF,TGTGCCACCAGTGATTTGCCTAGCGCGAGCTCCTGCAATGAGCAGTTCTTC
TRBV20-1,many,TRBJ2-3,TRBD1,CSARDGTGANGGTDTQYF,TGCAGTGCTAGAGATGGGACAGGGGCTAACGGGGGGACAGATACGCAGTATTTT
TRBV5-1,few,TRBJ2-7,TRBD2,CASSRTSDNYEQYF,TGCGCCAGCAGCCGGACTAGTGACAATTACGAGCAGTACTTC
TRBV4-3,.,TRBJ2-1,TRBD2,CASSQVLSWTSGINGEQFF,TGCGCCAGCAGCCAAGTTCTCAGCTGGACTAGCGGGATCAATGGGGAGCAGTTCTTC
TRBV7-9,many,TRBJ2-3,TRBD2,CASSFPSGRDRDTQYF,TGTGCCAGCAGCTTCCCTAGCGGGAGGGACAGAGATACGCAGTATTTT
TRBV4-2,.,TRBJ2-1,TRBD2,CASSQAIAGFENEQFF,TGTGCCAGCAGCCAAGCGATAGCGGGATTTGAGAATGAGCAGTTCTTC
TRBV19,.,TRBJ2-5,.,CASNTQGPQETQYF,TGTGCCAGTAATACTCAGGGACCCCAAGAGACCCAGTACTTC
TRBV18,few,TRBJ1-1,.,CASSTGPIMNTEAFF,TGTGCCAGCTCAACAGGGCCGATAATGAACACTGAAGCTTTCTTT
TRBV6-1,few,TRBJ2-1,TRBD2,CAVSGVNYNEQFF,TGTGCCGTAAGCGGGGTTAACTACAATGAGCAGTTCTTC
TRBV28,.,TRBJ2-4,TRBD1,CASSLLGQGIVGAKNIQYF,TGTGCCAGCAGTTTATTGGGACAGGGGATCGTAGGAGCCAAAAACATTCAGTACTTC
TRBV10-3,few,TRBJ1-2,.,CAITSNRAYGYTF,TGTGCCATCACGAGCAACAGGGCGTATGGCTACACCTTC
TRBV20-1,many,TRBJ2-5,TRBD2,CSSGRGQETQYF,TGCAGCTCGGGGAGGGGTCAAGAGACCCAGTACTTC
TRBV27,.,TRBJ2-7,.,CASRSGPLSSYEQYF,TGTGCCAGCAGGTCGGGGCCGTTGAGCTCCTACGAGCAGTACTTC
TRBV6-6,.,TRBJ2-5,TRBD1,CASSTRTGTGETQYF,TGTGCCAGCAGTACCCGGACAGGGACTGGAGAGACCCAGTACTTC
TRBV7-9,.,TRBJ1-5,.,CASSGDGQPQHF,TGTGCCAGCAGCGGAGACGGTCAGCCCCAGCATTTT
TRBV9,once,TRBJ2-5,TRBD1,CASSATGGMQTQYF,TGTGCCAGCAGCGCGACAGGGGGCATGCAGACCCAGTACTTC
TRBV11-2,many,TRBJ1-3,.,CASSWRHSGNTIYF,TGTGCCAGCAGCTGGAGGCATTCTGGAAACACCATATATTTT
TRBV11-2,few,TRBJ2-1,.,CASSLDPGRNEQFF,TGTGCCAGCAGCTTAGATCCAGGGAGAAATGAGCAGTTCTTC
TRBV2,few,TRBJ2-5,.,CASILAGETQYF,TGTGCCAGCATACTAGCTGGGGAGACCCAGTACTTC
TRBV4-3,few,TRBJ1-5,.,CASSQDRGNQPQHF,TGCGCCAGCAGCCAAGATCGGGGGAATCAGCCCCAGCATTTT
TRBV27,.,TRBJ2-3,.,CASRAWPDTQYF,TGTGCCAGCAGGGCCTGGCCGGATACGCAGTATTTT
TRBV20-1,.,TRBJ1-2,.,CSASVHGVDGYTF,TGCAGTGCTAGCGTACATGGGGTGGATGGCTACACCTTC
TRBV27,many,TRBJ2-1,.,CASSLPGLSYNEQFF,TGTGCCAGCAGTTTACCAGGGCTTTCCTACAATGAGCAGTTCTTC
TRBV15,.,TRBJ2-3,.,CATSREVAEGDTQYF,TGTGCCACCAGCAGAGAGGTCGCCGAGGGAGATACGCAGTATTTT
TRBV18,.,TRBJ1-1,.,CASSPGTNTEAFF,TGTGCCAGCTCACCTGGGACTAACACTGAAGCTTTCTTT
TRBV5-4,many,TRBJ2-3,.,CASSLLGYGTDTQYF,TGTGCCAGCAGCTTGTTGGGATATGGCACAGATACGCAGTATTTT
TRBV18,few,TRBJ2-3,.,CASSPSARASSTDTQYF,TGTGCCAGCTCACCATCCGCGCGGGCGTCTAGCACAGATACGCAGTATTTT
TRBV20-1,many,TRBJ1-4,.,CSASSGKREKLFF,TGCAGTGCTAGCTCAGGGAAACGGGAAAAACTGTTTTTT
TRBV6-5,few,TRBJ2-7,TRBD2,CASSNPSGTQYF,TGTGCCAGCAGTAACCCTAGCGGGACTCAGTACTTC
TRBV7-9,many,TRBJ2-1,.,CASSLGGILQFF,TGTGCCAGCAGCTTAGGAGGCATCCTGCAGTTCTTC
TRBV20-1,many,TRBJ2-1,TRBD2,CSAAGTSGYNEQFF,TGCAGTGCGGCCGGGACTAGCGGATACAATGAGCAGTTCTTC
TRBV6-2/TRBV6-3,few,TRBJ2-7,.,CASSYEGVYEQYF,TGTGCCAGCAGTTATGAGGGGGTCTACGAGCAGTACTTC
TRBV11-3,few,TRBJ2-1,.,CASSHQSYNEQFF,TGTGCCAGCAGCCATCAGAGCTACAATGAGCAGTTCTTC
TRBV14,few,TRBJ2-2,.,CASSQVVTGELFF,TGTGCCAGCAGCCAAGTTGTCACCGGGGAGCTGTTTTTT
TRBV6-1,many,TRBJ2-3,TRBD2,CASLPILAGVTDTQYF,TGTGCCAGCCTGCCCATACTAGCGGGAGTCACAGATACGCAGTATTTT
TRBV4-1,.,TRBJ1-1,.,CASSLGGVGTEAFF,TGCGCCAGCAGCTTAGGCGGGGTTGGCACTGAAGCTTTCTTT
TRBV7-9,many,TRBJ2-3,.,CASSSRLESTDTQYF,TGTGCCAGCAGCTCCAGACTAGAAAGCACAGATACGCAGTATTTT
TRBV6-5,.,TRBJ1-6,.,CASSSVAGVIHSPLHF,TGTGCCAGCAGTTCTGTAGCAGGGGTCATCCATTCACCCCTCCACTTT
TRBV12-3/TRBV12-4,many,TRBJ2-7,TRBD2,CASSLSLAGFSYEQYF,TGTGCCAGCAGTTTATCACTAGCGGGATTCTCCTACGAGCAGTACTTC
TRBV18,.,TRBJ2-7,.,CASSPKTIPYEQYF,TGTGCCAGCTCACCGAAGACAATTCCCTACGAGCAGTACTTC
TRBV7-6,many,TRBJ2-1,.,CASSLADNEQFF,TGTGCCAGCAGCTTAGCGGACAATGAGCAGTTCTTC
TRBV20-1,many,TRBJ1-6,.,CSARGSAANDSPLHF,TGCAGTGCTAGGGGCTCGGCGGCGAACGATTCACCCCTCCACTTT
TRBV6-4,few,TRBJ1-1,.,CASKESAQTEAFF,TGTGCCAGCAAGGAGTCCGCGCAGACTGAAGCTTTCTTT
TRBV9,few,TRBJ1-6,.,CASSVDALGVSPLHF,TGTGCCAGCAGCGTAGACGCCCTCGGGGTCTCACCCCTCCACTTT
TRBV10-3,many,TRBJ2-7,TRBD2,CAISESGPSSGIHEQYF,TGTGCCATCAGTGAGTCGGGTCCTTCTAGCGGGATACACGAGCAGTACTTC